Listed below are T cell receptor beta chains from one sample, sequenced in a study of blood T cell repertoires in COVID-19. Sequencing was performed with immunoSEQ multiplex PCR; in TCRdb, only in-frame clones are kept and a portion is missing. Of some 26,000 clones in the sample, 70% to 90% were seen once. The sample consisted of peripheral blood. Every receptor here comes from a human donor with active COVID-19. The donor label of this sample is uncertain. Both conserved end residues are part of each CDR3. A D gene is named only where the DNA matches it firmly. A row's size may be missing; if present it is once, few, many or a size class.

D	size	V	J	CDR3	DNA
.	.	TRBV18	TRBJ1-2	CASSPPSVNYGYTF	TGTGCCAGCTCACCACCGTCAGTTAACTATGGCTACACCTTC
TRBD2	.	TRBV27	TRBJ2-2	CASRSGRANGELFF	TGTGCCAGCAGGAGCGGGAGGGCGAACGGGGAGCTGTTTTTT
.	.	TRBV7-2	TRBJ1-6	CASSSEGPYNSPLHF	TGTGCCAGCAGCTCCGAGGGCCCTTATAATTCACCCCTCCACTTT
.	medium-sized	TRBV24-1	TRBJ1-2	CATSERRGYGYTF	TGTGCCACCAGTGAACGAAGGGGCTATGGCTACACCTTC
.	.	TRBV4-1	TRBJ2-1	CASSQVQGYSYNEQFF	TGCGCCAGCAGCCAAGTTCAGGGCTACTCCTACAATGAGCAGTTCTTC
.	.	TRBV18	TRBJ2-3	CASSLRESTDTQYF	TGTGCCAGCTCACTCCGGGAGAGCACAGATACGCAGTATTTT
TRBD2	.	TRBV3-1/TRBV3-2	TRBJ2-2	CASSQEPHAGTSRDTGELFF	TGTGCCAGCAGCCAAGAACCTCATGCCGGGACTAGCCGAGACACCGGGGAGCTGTTTTTT
.	.	TRBV2	TRBJ2-4	CASSETRGYSKNIQYF	TGTGCCAGCAGTGAAACTCGAGGGTATTCCAAAAACATTCAGTACTTC
TRBD1	once	TRBV11-2	TRBJ1-1	CASSLGGQGEAFF	TGTGCCAGCAGCTTAGGGGGACAGGGCGAAGCTTTCTTT
.	.	TRBV28	TRBJ1-6	CASSLVAGNSPLHF	TGTGCCAGCAGTTTAGTGGCAGGGAATTCACCCCTCCACTTT
TRBD2	.	TRBV6-6	TRBJ2-7	CASSNSPTSGNYEQYF	TGTGCCAGCAGTAACTCCCCCACTAGCGGGAACTACGAGCAGTACTTC
TRBD2	few	TRBV6-5	TRBJ2-2	CASSRTSGSPGELFF	TGTGCCAGCAGCAGGACTAGCGGGAGCCCCGGGGAGCTGTTTTTT
TRBD2	.	TRBV6-2/TRBV6-3	TRBJ2-1	CASSYSTTSGTWGYSYNEQFF	TGTGCCAGCAGTTACTCAACGACTAGCGGCACTTGGGGCTACTCCTACAATGAGCAGTTCTTC
.	.	TRBV7-8	TRBJ2-1	CASSKGTGYNEQFF	TGTGCCAGCAGCAAAGGGACTGGCTACAATGAGCAGTTCTTC
.	medium-sized	TRBV6-2/TRBV6-3	TRBJ2-7	CASSSFRQDSYEQYF	TGTGCCAGCAGTTCATTCAGACAGGACTCCTACGAGCAGTACTTC
.	.	TRBV10-2	TRBJ1-1	CASGRQAGNTEAFF	TGCGCCAGCGGGAGACAGGCCGGGAACACTGAAGCTTTCTTT
TRBD1	.	TRBV5-1	TRBJ2-5	CASSIGTGWWETQYF	TGCGCCAGCAGCATAGGGACAGGGTGGTGGGAGACCCAGTACTTC
TRBD1	few	TRBV7-8	TRBJ2-7	CASSPTGQAYEQYF	TGTGCCAGCAGCCCAACGGGACAGGCCTACGAGCAGTACTTC
TRBD2	.	TRBV7-3	TRBJ2-7	CASPNTSGRLVYEQYF	TGTGCCAGCCCGAACACTAGCGGCAGGCTAGTCTACGAGCAGTACTTC
.	.	TRBV29-1	TRBJ2-3	CSVELMGTSTDTQYF	TGCAGCGTTGAGTTAATGGGCACTAGCACAGATACGCAGTATTTT
TRBD1	.	TRBV5-8	TRBJ1-5	CASSLGDRDNQPQHF	TGTGCCAGCAGCTTGGGGGACAGGGATAATCAGCCCCAGCATTTT
.	.	TRBV11-3	TRBJ1-1	CASSPRADTEAFF	TGTGCCAGTTCTCCCAGGGCAGACACTGAAGCTTTCTTT
.	.	TRBV11-2	TRBJ2-7	CASSQNREGEQYF	TGTGCCAGCAGCCAAAACAGGGAAGGCGAGCAGTACTTC
TRBD1	.	TRBV28	TRBJ1-4	CASSPDRGWGKLFF	TGTGCCAGCAGTCCCGACAGGGGGTGGGGAAAACTGTTTTTT
TRBD1	few	TRBV7-9	TRBJ1-5	CASSTGAGGSNQPQHF	TGTGCCAGCAGCACCGGGGCAGGGGGATCTAATCAGCCCCAGCATTTT
.	.	TRBV28	TRBJ1-5	CASSLVRGVSQPQHF	TGTGCCAGCAGTTTAGTCCGGGGTGTCTCACAGCCCCAGCATTTT
TRBD2	.	TRBV7-2	TRBJ2-1	CASSPNRGLAGNEQFF	TGTGCCAGCAGCCCGAATAGGGGACTAGCGGGGAATGAGCAGTTCTTC
TRBD1	.	TRBV7-3	TRBJ2-2	CASSGQGASGELFF	TGTGCCAGCAGCGGACAGGGGGCATCCGGGGAGCTGTTTTTT
.	.	TRBV29-1	TRBJ1-1	CSVLAGVGAFF	TGCAGCGTTCTAGCAGGGGTCGGGGCTTTCTTT
TRBD2	.	TRBV28	TRBJ2-3	CASSLWTSGRFTDTQYF	TGTGCCAGCAGTTTATGGACTAGCGGGAGGTTCACAGATACGCAGTATTTT
TRBD2	once	TRBV7-2	TRBJ2-3	CASSSRAGGGADTQYF	TGTGCCAGCAGCTCCCGAGCGGGAGGAGGCGCAGATACGCAGTATTTT
TRBD1	.	TRBV6-4	TRBJ1-1	CASAVPRTGNATEAFF	TGTGCCAGCGCCGTCCCCCGGACAGGGAATGCGACTGAAGCTTTCTTT
.	.	TRBV2	TRBJ2-2	CASSGPRRGGELFF	TGTGCCAGCAGTGGGCCCAGGCGGGGCGGGGAGCTGTTTTTT